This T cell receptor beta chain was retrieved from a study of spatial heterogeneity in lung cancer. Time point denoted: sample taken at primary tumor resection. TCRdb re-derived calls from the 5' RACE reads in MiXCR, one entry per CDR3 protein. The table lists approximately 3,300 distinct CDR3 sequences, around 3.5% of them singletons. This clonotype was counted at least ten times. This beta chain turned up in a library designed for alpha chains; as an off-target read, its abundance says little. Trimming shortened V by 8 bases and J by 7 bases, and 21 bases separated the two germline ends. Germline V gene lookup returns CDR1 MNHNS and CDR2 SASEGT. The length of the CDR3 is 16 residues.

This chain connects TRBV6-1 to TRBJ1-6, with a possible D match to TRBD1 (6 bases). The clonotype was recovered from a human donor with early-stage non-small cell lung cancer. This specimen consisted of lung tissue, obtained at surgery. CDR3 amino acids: CASLSGQFTANSPLHF. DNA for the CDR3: TGTGCCAGCCTTTCGGGACAATTTACCGCAAATTCACCCCTCCACTTT.